This T cell receptor (beta chain) was recovered during a study of T cell clones after liver transplantation. General observations from the study: A larger donor-reactive than third-party decline suggested partial antigen-specific deletion.

Measured with immunoSEQ multiplex PCR; TCRdb has only the in-frame clones, and not every one. The sample shows 55,000 to 75,000 clones, 70% of them seen only once. Details on this clone: Its antigen is not identified.

This CDR3 has 13 amino acids. Germline assignment: CDR1 MGHRA and CDR2 YSYEKL. With 4 bases removed from V and 4 bases from J, the gap between germline ends came to 10 bases. The specimen comprised CD4+ T cells from blood, sampled at the roughly 15-month timepoint. The source is a human patient who received a liver transplant. The T cells may come from the graft donor. The chain employs TRBV4-1 and TRBJ1-1, with D perhaps TRBD1 (5 bases). CDR3 in amino acids: CASSLGQFTEAFF. The CDR3 bases are TGCGCCAGCAGCCTGGGGCAGTTCACTGAAGCTTTCTTT.